These T cell receptor beta chains were read from a single sample in a study of identical twins. TCRdb fed the 5' RACE reads into MiXCR, producing one record per CDR3 protein. The sample lists fewer than 900,000 distinct CDR3 sequences, roughly 20% occurring once. In addition, the sample was reused for a study of T cells expressing NK-cell markers.

The sequenced material came from PBMCs. The origin of the receptors is a woman aged 18-29 years in good health. CDR3s include the opening cysteine and the closing phenylalanine or tryptophan. The order of the fields is clone size, CDR3 length, V gene, J gene, D gene, CDR3 protein, CDR3 DNA. D genes are given only for firm matches. For some rows the clone size is stated as once, few or many, or as a class when expanded; others skip it.

>few|13|TRBV7-9|TRBJ2-7|NA
CASSHLGRYEQYF
TGTGCCAGCAGCCACCTTGGGCGATACGAGCAGTACTTC
>few|13|TRBV12-3/TRBV12-4|TRBJ1-5|NA
CASSFRANQPQHF
TGTGCCAGCAGTTTTAGGGCCAATCAGCCCCAGCATTTT
>few|15|TRBV20-1|TRBJ2-7|TRBD1
CSATPGTGVPYEQYF
TGCAGTGCTACCCCCGGGACAGGGGTCCCCTACGAGCAGTACTTC
>NA|15|TRBV9|TRBJ1-5|NA
CASSEDGNSNQPQHF
TGTGCCAGCAGCGAGGACGGAAATAGCAATCAGCCCCAGCATTTT
>few|13|TRBV30|TRBJ2-4|TRBD2
CAWITGGKNIQYF
TGTGCCTGGATTACGGGAGGGAAAAACATTCAGTACTTC
>NA|17|TRBV6-1|TRBJ2-1|NA
CASSGLGTPMGYNEQFF
TGTGCCAGCAGTGGGCTCGGGACCCCCATGGGGTACAATGAGCAGTTCTTC
>NA|20|TRBV12-3/TRBV12-4|TRBJ2-5|TRBD2
CASSLLFGTSGRRPQETQYF
TGTGCCAGCAGTTTACTTTTCGGGACTAGCGGGAGGCGTCCTCAAGAGACCCAGTACTTC
>NA|16|TRBV27|TRBJ2-7|TRBD2
CASSSALAGVIYEQYF
TGTGCCAGCAGCAGTGCACTAGCGGGAGTAATATACGAGCAGTACTTC
>NA|14|TRBV7-2|TRBJ1-2|NA
CASSLGQGGVSYTF
TGTGCCAGCAGCTTAGGACAAGGAGGAGTGAGCTACACCTTC
>NA|14|TRBV20-1|TRBJ2-3|NA
CSARMSPSTDTQYF
TGCAGTGCTAGGATGTCGCCCAGCACAGATACGCAGTATTTT
>few|13|TRBV13|TRBJ2-7|NA
CASSGLEHREQYF
TGTGCCAGCAGTGGTCTAGAGCATCGAGAGCAGTACTTC
>few|17|TRBV27|TRBJ2-1|NA
CASSSGTGPSSYNEQFF
TGTGCCAGCAGTTCAGGGACGGGCCCGAGCTCCTACAATGAGCAGTTCTTC
>few|13|TRBV5-1|TRBJ2-5|NA
CASKSRSQETQYF
TGCGCCAGCAAGTCGAGGAGCCAAGAGACCCAGTACTTC
>NA|15|TRBV5-1|TRBJ2-3|NA
CASSPPQRLGDTQYF
TGCGCCAGCAGCCCCCCCCAGCGGTTAGGGGATACGCAGTATTTT
>few|18|TRBV5-6|TRBJ2-1|NA
CASSWGGVGHTLYNEQFF
TGTGCCAGCAGCTGGGGGGGGGTGGGACATACCCTATACAATGAGCAGTTCTTC
>few|17|TRBV20-1|TRBJ2-5|NA
CSANPLRLTGSGETQYF
TGCAGTGCTAACCCCCTCAGGTTAACGGGATCAGGGGAGACCCAGTACTTC